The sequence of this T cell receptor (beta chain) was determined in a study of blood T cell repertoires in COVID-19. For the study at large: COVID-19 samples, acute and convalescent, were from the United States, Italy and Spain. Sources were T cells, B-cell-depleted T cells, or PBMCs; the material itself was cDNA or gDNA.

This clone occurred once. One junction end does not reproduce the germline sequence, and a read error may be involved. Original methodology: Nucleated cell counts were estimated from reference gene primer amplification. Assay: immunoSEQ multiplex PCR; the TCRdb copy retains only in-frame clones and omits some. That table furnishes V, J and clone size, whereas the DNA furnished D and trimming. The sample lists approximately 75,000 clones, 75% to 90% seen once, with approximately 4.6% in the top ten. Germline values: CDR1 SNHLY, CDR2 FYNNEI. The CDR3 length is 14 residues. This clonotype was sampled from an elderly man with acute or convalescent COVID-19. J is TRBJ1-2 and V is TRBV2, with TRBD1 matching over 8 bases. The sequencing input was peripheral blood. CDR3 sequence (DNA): TGTGCCAGCAGCGAAGGACAGGGCCGATATGGCTACACCTTC. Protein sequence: CASSEGQGRYGYTF.